What follows are 26 T cell receptor beta chains derived from one specimen sequenced in a study of regulatory T cells in long-lasting Graves disease. According to the study, TCR beta libraries were built with iRepertoire HTBI primers and CDR3-region Arm-PCR. TCRdb re-called the multiplex PCR reads with MiXCR, one entry per CDR3 protein. Of about 290,000 distinct CDR3 sequences detected, around 20% appear once; the ten largest clones hold roughly three fifths. Time point in this sample: persistent/refractory GD, antithyroid drugs over 5 years with positive TRAb. PBMC-extracted RNA yielded the TCR library. Source: peripheral blood mononuclear cells (PBMCs), taken when the disease was refractory, from a patient treated with antithyroid drugs. All receptors come from a female donor with Graves disease.

This chain joins TRBV11-2 and TRBJ2-1, with 15 bases lining up with TRBD2. The germline CDR1 and CDR2 sequences are SGHAT and FQNNGV. CDR3 length equals 18 residues. The trim removed 6 bases at V and 1 base at J, leaving 7 bases unmatched. The CDR3 loop is CASRGTSGRKLSYNEQFF. The CDR3 DNA follows: TGTGCCAGCAGAGGGACTAGCGGGAGGAAACTTTCCTACAATGAGCAGTTCTTC.

This clonotype showed up just a few times. This chain joins TRBV7-9 and TRBJ1-1, with D uncertain. Germline-derived CDR1 and CDR2 are SEHNR and FQNEAQ (reference sequence). Trimming cost V 5 bases and J 5 bases, with 18 bases left between them. CDR3 length: 15 amino acids. Here the CDR3 DNA reads TGTGCCAGCAGCCTCCTGTTAGTAGGGCGGACTGAAGCTTTCTTT. It translates to CASSLLLVGRTEAFF.

This clonotype was counted once. The chain has TRBV25-1 and TRBJ1-1; D is uncertain. V was cut by 7 bases and J by 10 bases, with 22 bases left in between. Germline-derived CDR1 and CDR2 are MGHDK and SYGVNS. The CDR3 consists of 14 residues. CDR3: CASNPRRANIGAFF. In nucleotides, the CDR3 is TGTGCCAGCAATCCCCGGCGGGCCAATATAGGAGCTTTCTTT.

The gene calls are TRBV4-3 and TRBJ2-7; either TRBD1 or TRBD2 may supply D (5 bases each). V lost 4 bases, J lost 5 bases, and 21 bases lay in between. Germline values: CDR1 LGHNA, CDR2 YSLEER. CDR3 length: 16 residues. The CDR3, as DNA: TGCGCCAGCAGCCCGACGAGGGCAGGGCTTAGCCACGAGCAGTACTTC. Protein sequence: CASSPTRAGLSHEQYF.

This chain links TRBV7-9 with TRBJ2-2; 8 positions match TRBD2. With 4 bases clipped from V and 8 bases from J, the junction kept 9 bases outside the gene matches. CDR1 is SEHNR and CDR2 is FQNEAQ in the germline V gene (reference sequence). The CDR3 consists of 15 residues. Here the CDR3 DNA reads TGTGCCAGCAGCTCGAACAGCGGGAGTCGGGGGGAGCTGTTTTTT. Protein product: CASSSNSGSRGELFF. Drawing the rest from reference TRBV7-9 and TRBJ2-2, the complete variable domain is DTGVSQNPRHKITKRGQNVTFRCDPISEHNRLYWYRQTLGQGPEFLTYFQNEAQLEKSRLLSDRFSAERPKGSFSTLEIQRTEQGDSAMYLCASSSNSGSRGELFFGEGSRLTVL.

The chain links TRBV10-1 to TRBJ2-2; D possibly corresponds to TRBD2 (6 bases). The CDR3 totals 15 residues. Looked up from germline, CDR1 is WNHNN and CDR2 is SYGVQD (reference sequence). V lost 5 bases, J lost 0 bases, and 10 bases lay in between. In DNA form, the CDR3 reads TGCGCCAGCAGTAGGGACTCCTCGAACACCGGGGAGCTGTTTTTT. This codes for CASSRDSSNTGELFF.

The chain carries TRBV7-9 and TRBJ1-1, with D uncertain. V lost 3 bases and J lost 1, with 9 bases in between. This CDR3 region has 14 residues. Germline CDR1 is SEHNR and CDR2 is FQNEAQ (reference sequence). The CDR3 sequence: CASSFLGTNTEAFF. The CDR3 DNA reads TGTGCCAGCAGCTTCCTAGGAACGAACACTGAAGCTTTCTTT.

The J gene is TRBJ2-4, the V gene TRBV5-1, with TRBD1 identical over 9 bases. J was trimmed by 7 bases and V by 9 bases; bases with no gene match: 14. The V gene's germline CDR1 is SGHRS and CDR2 YFSETQ. This CDR3 has 15 residues. Here the CDR3 reads CANKDTGGSYNIQYF. The CDR3 coding sequence is TGCGCCAACAAGGACACAGGGGGCAGTTATAACATTCAGTACTTC.

This clonotype occurred many times. The chain employs TRBV29-1 and TRBJ2-7, with TRBD1 matching 9 bases. Germline V CDR1 and CDR2: SQVTM, ANQGSEA. V shed 6 bases and J 3 bases; nucleotides not matched to a gene: 6. The CDR3 contains 13 residues. Here the CDR3 reads CSVRTTGGYEQYF. In DNA, the CDR3 is TGCAGCGTACGTACGACAGGGGGCTACGAGCAGTACTTC.

Ten or more counts support this clonotype. This chain links TRBV2 with TRBJ2-2; no reliable D call. This CDR3 has 15 residues. Trimming took 4 bases from V and 0 from J, leaving 9 bases between them. Looked up from germline, CDR1 is SNHLY and CDR2 is FYNNEI. The CDR3 spells CASSGGSTNTGELFF. For the CDR3, the DNA is TGTGCCAGCAGTGGGGGAAGCACGAACACCGGGGAGCTGTTTTTT.

This clonotype was counted a few times. The chain recombines TRBV15 with TRBJ2-2; D is ambiguous. This CDR3 has 13 amino acids. Germline-derived CDR1 and CDR2 are LNHNV and YYDKDF (reference sequence). V gave up 3 bases and J gave up 7 bases, with 9 bases separating them. The CDR3 is CATSSLGYGELFF. CDR3 DNA sequence: TGTGCCACCAGCAGTTTAGGGTACGGGGAGCTGTTTTTT. Complete variable domain (other parts from reference TRBV15 and TRBJ2-2): DAMVIQNPRYQVTQFGKPVTLSCSQTLNHNVMYWYQQKSSQAPKLLFHYYDKDFNNEADTPDNFQSRRPNTSFCFLDIRSPGLGDTAMYLCATSSLGYGELFFGEGSRLTVL.

CDR3 nucleotide sequence: TGTGCCAGCAGTTACGTGGGGGAGAGGGATCAGCCCCAGCATTTT. Its translation is CASSYVGERDQPQHF. The chain links TRBV6-5 to TRBJ1-5, with TRBD1 as a possible D gene (5 bases). Trimming shortened V by 2 bases and J by 5 bases, and 13 bases separated the two germline ends. This CDR3 comprises 15 residues. Germline CDR1 is MNHEY and CDR2 is SVGAGI.

The genes are TRBV7-3 and TRBJ2-1; 10 bases are a match to TRBD2. The germline V gene encodes CDR1 SGHTA and CDR2 FQGTGA. CDR3 length: 16 residues. The V gene end was trimmed by 0 bases and the J gene end by 4 bases; junction bases not matched to a gene: 3. The CDR3 loop reads CASSLTSSGSYNEQFF. The CDR3 DNA is TGTGCCAGCAGCTTAACGTCTAGCGGGAGTTACAATGAGCAGTTCTTC.

The CDR3 nucleotides read TGTGCCAGCAGTTCACTCCGGGACAGGGCCTACGAGCAGTACTTC. Encoded protein: CASSSLRDRAYEQYF. This rearrangement joins TRBV6-2 or TRBV6-3 to TRBJ2-7, with 9 positions matching TRBD1. The CDR3 consists of 15 residues. Germline CDR1 reads MNHEY; CDR2 reads SVGEGT. The V segment lost 4 bases and the J segment 2 bases; nucleotides outside the gene matches: 6.

The chain employs TRBV28 and TRBJ2-3; D assignment may be TRBD1 or TRBD2 (5 bases each). Trimming cost V 8 bases and J 4 bases, with 13 bases left between them. Germline lookup yields CDR1 MDHEN and CDR2 SYDVKM. The CDR3 contains 13 residues. The CDR3 DNA is TGTGCCAGCTCCCCGCAGGGACCAGATACGCAGTATTTT. Its translation: CASSPQGPDTQYF.

This clonotype was counted many times. V is TRBV7-9 and J is TRBJ2-7; D not certain. The germline CDR1 and CDR2 sequences are SEHNR and FQNEAQ (reference sequence). The CDR3 sequence is 14 residues long. The V end was cut by 6 bases, the J end by 2 bases, with 14 bases between. For the CDR3, the DNA is TGTGCCAGCAGTCCCCTAGGGCCCACCTACGAGCAGTACTTC. Residues: CASSPLGPTYEQYF.

The rearrangement uses TRBV15 and TRBJ1-5, with unresolved D. The CDR3 sequence is 14 residues long. The germline V and J ends were trimmed by 0 bases and 4 bases, with 7 bases remaining between them. Germline values: CDR1 LNHNV, CDR2 YYDKDF (reference sequence). The CDR3 is CATSRDGRNQPQHF. The CDR3 region has the DNA TGTGCCACCAGCAGAGACGGTAGGAATCAGCCCCAGCATTTT.

This clonotype was detected many times. The V and J genes are TRBV18 and TRBJ2-7, with TRBD1 matching over 9 bases. Trimming took 8 bases from V and 3 from J; bases not matched to a gene: 8. This CDR3 is 14 amino acids long. Germline CDR1 KGHSH, CDR2 LQKENI. CDR3 amino acids: CASSPGTGFYEQYF. The CDR3 DNA follows: TGTGCCAGCAGCCCCGGGACAGGGTTCTACGAGCAGTACTTC.

This clonotype was detected ten times or more. The gene calls are TRBV28 and TRBJ1-5; TRBD1 agrees at 8 bases. This CDR3 contains 17 residues. The germline V gene encodes CDR1 MDHEN and CDR2 SYDVKM. Unmatched junction bases numbered 14, after V lost 3 bases and J lost 7 bases. The CDR3 reads CASSLPNQGAGRQPQHF. In nucleotides, the CDR3 is TGTGCCAGCAGTTTGCCCAACCAGGGGGCAGGGCGGCAGCCCCAGCATTTT.

In this sample, this clonotype turned up many times. The chain links TRBV6-1 to TRBJ2-7; D unclear. This CDR3 comprises 12 residues. CDR1 MNHNS and CDR2 SASEGT come from the germline V gene. V gave up 8 bases and J gave up 0 bases, with 8 bases separating them. The CDR3 here is CASRKSSYEQYF. CDR3 nucleotides: TGTGCCAGCCGGAAGAGCTCCTACGAGCAGTACTTC.

This clonotype has at least ten counts. One end of the junction does not line up with germline, which may come from a read error. This chain uses TRBV20-1 with TRBJ1-1; no firm D call. CDR1 is DFQATT, CDR2 SNEGSKA, per germline (reference sequence). The CDR3 has 12 amino acids. The CDR3 region has the DNA TGCAGTGCGAGAGACGGGAATATTGGAGCTTTCTTT. It translates to CSARDGNIGAFF.

This CDR3 is CATLTTGTGYTF. In DNA form, the CDR3 reads TGTGCCACGCTAACTACAGGAACGGGCTACACCTTC. The genes are TRBV3-1 and TRBJ1-2, with D possibly matching TRBD1 (5 bases). Per germline, CDR1 LGHDT and CDR2 YNNKEL (reference sequence). The CDR3 sequence is 12 residues long. The V and J ends lost 10 bases and 8 bases respectively, with 17 bases between them.

The chain is built from TRBV5-4 and TRBJ2-1; 13 positions match TRBD2. The CDR3 sequence is 16 residues long. From germline, CDR1 is SGHNT and CDR2 YYREEE (reference sequence). V was clipped by 4 bases and J by 8 bases; unmatched bases: 9. CDR3 DNA sequence: TGTGCCAGCAGCCCGGGACTAGCGGGGACTACAGATGAGCAGTTCTTC. Encoded protein: CASSPGLAGTTDEQFF.

The gene calls are TRBV7-9 and TRBJ1-2, with TRBD1 identical over 9 bases. Germline CDR1 is SEHNR and CDR2 is FQNEAQ (reference sequence). The CDR3 extends over 17 amino acids. The V segment lost 9 bases and the J segment 6 bases; nucleotides outside the gene matches: 20. The CDR3 sequence: CASSHILGRDRVNGYTF. In DNA form, the CDR3 reads TGTGCCAGTTCCCACATACTCGGCCGGGACAGGGTGAATGGCTACACCTTC. Based on the CDR3 plus reference TRBV7-9 and TRBJ1-2, the full variable domain is DTGVSQNPRHKITKRGQNVTFRCDPISEHNRLYWYRQTLGQGPEFLTYFQNEAQLEKSRLLSDRFSAERPKGSFSTLEIQRTEQGDSAMYLCASSHILGRDRVNGYTFGSGTRLTVV.

About this clonotype itself: With a much larger clone just one base away, this may be a read error. This chain connects TRBV7-2 to TRBJ2-7; D remains ambiguous. CDR1 and CDR2 (germline): SGHTA, FQGNSA. The CDR3 sequence is 14 residues long. CDR3 sequence reads: CASTPPGATYEQHF. CDR3 DNA: TGTGCCAGCACTCCCCCGGGCGCCACCTACGAGCAGCACTTC.

This clonotype was seen a handful of times. The gene calls are TRBV6-2 or TRBV6-3 and TRBJ2-7; TRBD1 matches at 7 bases. This CDR3 comprises 15 residues. J was trimmed by 2 bases and V by 0 bases; bases with no gene match: 4. Germline V gene data show CDR1 as MNHEY and CDR2 as SVGEGT. CDR3 DNA: TGTGCCAGCAGTTACTCACAGGGGAGTCCCTACGAGCAGTACTTC. Translated: CASSYSQGSPYEQYF.